This TCR beta chain comes out of a study of early T cells in non-severe SARS-CoV-2 infection (dated by TCRdb to 2020 to 2022). Turning to the overall study: Bulk RNA from unsorted whole blood was used for TCR sequencing, so alpha and beta chains could not be paired. The research as a whole found: Matching against VDJdb was skewed toward anti-spike CD8 responses, likely underestimated virus-specific expansions, and missed private and CD4 specificities.

This clonotype was observed many times. The specificity of this receptor is unknown. Base-call qualities are not available, and no considerably larger clone is one nucleotide away. Set within a cohort of healthcare workers in London, UK, this nested case-control study involved weekly PCR testing of nasopharyngeal swabs along with blood sampling. Healthcare workers were enrolled in the week of the UK lockdown, from 23 to 31 March 2020, and were followed every week for up to 16 weeks. Libraries came from 5' RACE. The instrument given in TCRdb is NextSeq 500. The TCR library protocol attached unique molecular identifiers to individual cDNA molecules to correct for sequencing error and PCR bias. Sequencing covered both TCR alpha and beta chains, and within each sample the abundances of alpha and beta sequences were tightly co-correlated. The original methods were these. Decombinator V4 was used to perform V gene, J gene and CDR3 annotation of TCR sequences. Expanded TCRs were defined as changing significantly between any two time points under a Poisson model with p below 0.0001. Abundances of TCRs were expressed as counts per million after normalisation to the total number of TCRs sequenced in each sample. MAIT TCRs were defined by TRAV1-2 paired with TRAJ12, TRAJ20 or TRAJ33, and iNKT TCRs by TRAV10 paired with TRAJ18. VDJdb, accessed on 1 November 2021, was searched for TCRs annotated for CMV, EBV and SARS-CoV-2, and TCRs annotated for more than one antigen were excluded. The public reads were run again by TCRdb, first through fastp at Q25 and then through MiXCR, and only productive beta chains were kept. Identical CDR3 protein sequences are pooled into one entry, listed with their most common genes and DNA. In this record, the V and J calls reflect TCRdb's handling and not the investigators' own analysis. The sample records 80,000 or so distinct CDR3 sequences, approximately 12% of which are singletons. Roughly 3.6% of the sample comes from the top ten.

The CDR3 covers 14 residues, taking in both the cysteine and the phenylalanine. Just CDR3 DNA is preserved here, 42 bases in frame from base 1. CDR1 DFQATT and CDR2 SNEGSKA were looked up in the germline V gene (reference sequence). V and J lose 5 bases and 6 bases, and a span of 17 bases separates them. The receptor was isolated from an adult who was a healthcare worker with PCR-confirmed SARS-CoV-2 infection or an uninfected control (not recorded which). What was sequenced was whole blood. This sequence uses TRBV20-1 and TRBJ2-1; the D gene is possibly TRBD1 or TRBD2, each agreeing over 5 bases. Here is the DNA: TGCAGTGCTTCTTCCGGGACCTACATCAATGAGCAGTTCTTC. This codes for CSASSGTYINEQFF.